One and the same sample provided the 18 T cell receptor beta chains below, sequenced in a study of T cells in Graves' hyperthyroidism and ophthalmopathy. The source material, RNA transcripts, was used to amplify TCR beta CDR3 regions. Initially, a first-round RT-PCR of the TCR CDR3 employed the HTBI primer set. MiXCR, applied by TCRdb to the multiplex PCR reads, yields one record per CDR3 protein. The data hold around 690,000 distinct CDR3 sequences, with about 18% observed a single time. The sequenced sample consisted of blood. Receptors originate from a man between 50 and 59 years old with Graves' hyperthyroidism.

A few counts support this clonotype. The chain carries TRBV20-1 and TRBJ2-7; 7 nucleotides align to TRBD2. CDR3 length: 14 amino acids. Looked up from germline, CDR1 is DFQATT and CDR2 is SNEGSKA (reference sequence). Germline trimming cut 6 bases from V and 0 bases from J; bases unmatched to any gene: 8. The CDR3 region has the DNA TGCAGTGCCCTATCAACTAGCGCCTCCTACGAGCAGTACTTC. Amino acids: CSALSTSASYEQYF.

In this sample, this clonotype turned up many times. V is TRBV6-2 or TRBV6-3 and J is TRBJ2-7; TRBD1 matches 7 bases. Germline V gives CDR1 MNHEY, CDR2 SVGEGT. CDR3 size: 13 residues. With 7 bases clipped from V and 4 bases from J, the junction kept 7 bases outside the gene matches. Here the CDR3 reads CASTRQGFYEQYF. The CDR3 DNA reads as TGTGCCAGCACCAGACAGGGCTTTTACGAGCAGTACTTC.

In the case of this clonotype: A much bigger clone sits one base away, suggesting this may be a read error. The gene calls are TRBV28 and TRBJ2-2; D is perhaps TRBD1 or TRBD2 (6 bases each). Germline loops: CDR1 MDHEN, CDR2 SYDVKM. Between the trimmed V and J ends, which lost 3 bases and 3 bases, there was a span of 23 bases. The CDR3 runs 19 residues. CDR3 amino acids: CASSFKGGSRGSHTGELFF. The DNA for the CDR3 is TGTGCCAGCAGTTTCAAGGGGGGTAGTCGTGGGAGTCACACCGGGGAGCTGTTTTTT. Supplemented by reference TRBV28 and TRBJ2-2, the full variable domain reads DVKVTQSSRYLVKRTGEKVFLECVQDMDHENMFWYRQDPGLGLRLIYFSYDVKMKEKGDIPEGYSVSREKKERFSLILESASTNQTSMYLCASSFKGGSRGSHTGELFFGEGSRLTVL.

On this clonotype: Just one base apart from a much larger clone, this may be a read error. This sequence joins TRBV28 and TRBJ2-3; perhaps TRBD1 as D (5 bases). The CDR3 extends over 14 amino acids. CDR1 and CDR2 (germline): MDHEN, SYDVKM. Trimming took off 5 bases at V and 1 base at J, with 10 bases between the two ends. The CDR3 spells CASSESTGTDTQYF. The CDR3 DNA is TGTGCCAGCAGTGAGTCGACAGGCACAGATACGCAGTATTTT.

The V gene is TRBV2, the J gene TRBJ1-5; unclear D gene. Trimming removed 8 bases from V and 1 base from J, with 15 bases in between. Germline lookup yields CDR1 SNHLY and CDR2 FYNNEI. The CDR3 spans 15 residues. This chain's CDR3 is CASGLGSISNQPQHF. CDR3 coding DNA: TGTGCCAGCGGCCTTGGCAGTATAAGCAATCAGCCCCAGCATTTT.

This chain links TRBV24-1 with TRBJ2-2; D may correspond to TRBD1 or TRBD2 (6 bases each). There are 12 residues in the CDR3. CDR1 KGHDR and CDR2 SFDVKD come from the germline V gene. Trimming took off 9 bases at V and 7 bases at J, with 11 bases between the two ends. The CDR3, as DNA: TGTGCCACCGAAGGGGGGAACGGGGAGCTGTTTTTT. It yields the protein CATEGGNGELFF.

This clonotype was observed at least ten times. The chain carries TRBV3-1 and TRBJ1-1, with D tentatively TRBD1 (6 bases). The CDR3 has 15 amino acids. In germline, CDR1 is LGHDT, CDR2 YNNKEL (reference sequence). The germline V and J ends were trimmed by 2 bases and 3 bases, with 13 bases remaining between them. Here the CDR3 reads CASSQRTDPHTEAFF. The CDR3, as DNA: TGTGCCAGCAGCCAACGGACAGACCCTCACACTGAAGCTTTCTTT.

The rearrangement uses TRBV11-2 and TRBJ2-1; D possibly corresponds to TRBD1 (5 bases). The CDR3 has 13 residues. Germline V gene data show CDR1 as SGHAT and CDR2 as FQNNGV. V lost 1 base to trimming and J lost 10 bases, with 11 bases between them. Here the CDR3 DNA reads TGTGCCAGCAGCTTAGGTCAGGGATTAGAGCAGTTCTTC. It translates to CASSLGQGLEQFF.

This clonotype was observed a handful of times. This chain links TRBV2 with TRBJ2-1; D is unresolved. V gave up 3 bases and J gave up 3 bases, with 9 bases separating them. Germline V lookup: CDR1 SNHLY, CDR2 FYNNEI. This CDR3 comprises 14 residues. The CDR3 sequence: CASSDISNYNEQFF. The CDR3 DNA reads TGTGCCAGCAGTGATATCAGTAACTACAATGAGCAGTTCTTC.

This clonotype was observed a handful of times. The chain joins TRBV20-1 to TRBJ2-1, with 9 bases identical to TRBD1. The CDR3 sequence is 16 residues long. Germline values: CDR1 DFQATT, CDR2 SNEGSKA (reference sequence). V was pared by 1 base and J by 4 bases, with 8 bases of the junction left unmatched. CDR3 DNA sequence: TGCAGTGCTAGAGTAACCGACAGGGGGATTTACAATGAGCAGTTCTTC. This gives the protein CSARVTDRGIYNEQFF.

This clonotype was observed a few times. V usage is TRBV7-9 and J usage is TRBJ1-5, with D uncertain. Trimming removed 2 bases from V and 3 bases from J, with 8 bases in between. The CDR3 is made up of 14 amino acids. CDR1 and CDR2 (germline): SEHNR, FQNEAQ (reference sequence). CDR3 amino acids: CASSLNTDNQPQHF. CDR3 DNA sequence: TGTGCCAGCAGCTTAAACACCGACAATCAGCCCCAGCATTTT. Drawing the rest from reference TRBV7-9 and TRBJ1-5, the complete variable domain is DTGVSQNPRHKITKRGQNVTFRCDPISEHNRLYWYRQTLGQGPEFLTYFQNEAQLEKSRLLSDRFSAERPKGSFSTLEIQRTEQGDSAMYLCASSLNTDNQPQHFGDGTRLSIL.

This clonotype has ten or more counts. The CDR3 here is CSAPKRGNEKLFF. The CDR3 region has the DNA TGCAGTGCCCCCAAGAGGGGGAATGAAAAACTGTTTTTT. The chain combines TRBV20-1 with TRBJ1-4; D perhaps matches TRBD1 (6 bases). Trimming shortened V by 6 bases and J by 5 bases, and 13 bases separated the two germline ends. Germline CDR1 and CDR2: DFQATT and SNEGSKA (reference sequence). The CDR3 covers 13 residues.

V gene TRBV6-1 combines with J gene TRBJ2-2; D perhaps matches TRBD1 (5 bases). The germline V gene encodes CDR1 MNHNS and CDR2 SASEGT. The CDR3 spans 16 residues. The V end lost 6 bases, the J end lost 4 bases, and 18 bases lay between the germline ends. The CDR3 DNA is TGTGCCAGCAGGTCCGGTGTGGGGCCGGGCACCGGGGAGCTGTTTTTT. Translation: CASRSGVGPGTGELFF.

In DNA form, the CDR3 reads TGCAGTGCCCCATTCCTGGGACAGAACACTGAAGCTTTCTTT. Encoded protein: CSAPFLGQNTEAFF. This chain joins TRBV20-1 and TRBJ1-1; D is perhaps TRBD1 (6 bases). Trimming left V 6 bases short and J 1 base short, with 15 bases between. The CDR3 loop spans 14 amino acids. Germline loops: CDR1 DFQATT, CDR2 SNEGSKA (reference sequence).

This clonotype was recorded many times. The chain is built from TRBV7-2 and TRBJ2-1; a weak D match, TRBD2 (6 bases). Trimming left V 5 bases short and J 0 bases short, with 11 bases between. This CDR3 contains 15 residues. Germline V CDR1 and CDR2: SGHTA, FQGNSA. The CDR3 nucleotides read TGTGCCAGCAGCCCCACTAGCAACTCCTACAATGAGCAGTTCTTC. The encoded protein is CASSPTSNSYNEQFF.

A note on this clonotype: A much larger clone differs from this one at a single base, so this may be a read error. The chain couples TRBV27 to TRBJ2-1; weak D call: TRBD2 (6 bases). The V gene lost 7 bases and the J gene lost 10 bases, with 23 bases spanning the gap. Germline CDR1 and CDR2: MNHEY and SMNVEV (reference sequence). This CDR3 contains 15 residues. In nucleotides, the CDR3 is TGTGCCAGCACACGAACCGGGACTCCGCTGGAGGAGCAGTTCTTC. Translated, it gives CASTRTGTPLEEQFF.

This CDR3 is CNARADTQYF. The CDR3, as DNA: TGCAACGCCAGGGCAGATACGCAGTATTTT. The chain recombines TRBV29-1 with TRBJ2-3; tentatively, D is TRBD1 (5 bases). The CDR3 sequence is 10 residues long. Germline V gene sequence: CDR1 SQVTM, CDR2 ANQGSEA.

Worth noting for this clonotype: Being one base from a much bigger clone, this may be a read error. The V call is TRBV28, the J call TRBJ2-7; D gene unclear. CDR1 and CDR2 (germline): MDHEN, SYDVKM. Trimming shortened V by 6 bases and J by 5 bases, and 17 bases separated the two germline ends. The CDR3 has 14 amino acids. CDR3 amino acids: CASSLFSLPDEQYF. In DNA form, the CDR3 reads TGTGCCAGCAGCCTCTTTAGCCTCCCCGACGAGCAGTACTTC.